Listed here are 15 T cell receptor beta chains from one sample, sequenced in a study of blood T cell repertoires in COVID-19. Repertoires were generated with immunoSEQ multiplex PCR, while TCRdb's copy carries only in-frame clones and drops some. The repertoire has 300,000 to 350,000 clones, more than 90% of them found once; the top ten carry about 4.2%. Input material: PBMCs or T cells enriched from blood (not recorded which). These receptors were taken from a woman aged 30 to 39 who had been exposed to COVID-19.

The V call is TRBV7-2, the J call TRBJ2-2, with 7 bases identical to TRBD1. Trimming removed 5 bases from V and 2 bases from J; junction bases left unmatched: 5. The CDR3 has 15 amino acids. Germline lookup yields CDR1 SGHTA and CDR2 FQGNSA. This CDR3 is CASSLNRGNTGELFF. CDR3 in DNA: TGTGCCAGCAGCCTAAACAGGGGTAACACCGGGGAGCTGTTTTTT.

In this sample, this clone turned up once. This chain uses TRBV5-6 with TRBJ1-6; D uncertain. CDR3 length: 15 residues. Germline V lookup: CDR1 SGHDT, CDR2 YYEEEE. V was pared by 0 bases and J by 4 bases, with 8 bases between. CDR3 sequence: CASSLVSRYNSPLHF. In DNA form, the CDR3 reads TGTGCCAGCAGCTTGGTGAGTCGGTATAATTCACCCCTCCACTTT.

The chain employs TRBV6-6 and TRBJ2-7; possibly TRBD1 for D (5 bases). The V and J ends lost 0 bases and 1 base respectively, with 7 bases between them. This CDR3 is 14 amino acids long. In germline, CDR1 is MNHNY, CDR2 SVGAGI (reference sequence). CDR3 bases: TGTGCCAGCAGTTACTCCGACAGATCCTACGAGCAGTACTTC. This encodes CASSYSDRSYEQYF.

This clone was counted only a few times. The genes are TRBV2 and TRBJ1-1; D is undetermined. Trimming removed 0 bases from V and 0 bases from J, with 5 bases in between. CDR1 and CDR2 from the germline V gene are SNHLY and FYNNEI. This CDR3 is 14 amino acids long. CDR3 sequence: CASSEAAMNTEAFF. For the CDR3, the DNA is TGTGCCAGCAGTGAAGCGGCCATGAACACTGAAGCTTTCTTT. The full variable domain, with the rest looked up from reference TRBV2 and TRBJ1-1, is EPEVTQTPSHQVTQMGQEVILRCVPISNHLYFYWYRQILGQKVEFLVSFYNNEISEKSEIFDDQFSVERPDGSNFTLKIRSTKLEDSAMYFCASSEAAMNTEAFFGQGTRLTVV.

This clone was counted a single time. V gene TRBV4-2 combines with J gene TRBJ1-5; D gene uncertain. Germline V gives CDR1 LGHNA, CDR2 YNFKEQ. Trimming cost V 0 bases and J 0 bases, with 15 bases left between them. This CDR3 has 18 amino acids. DNA of the CDR3: TGTGCCAGCAGCCAAGAGCTTGCGGGGTCTTATAGCAATCAGCCCCAGCATTTT. This sequence encodes CASSQELAGSYSNQPQHF.

This clone was recorded once. The chain has TRBV28 and TRBJ1-1; perhaps TRBD1 as D (6 bases). The V end lost 7 bases, the J end lost 0 bases, and 21 bases lay between the germline ends. The CDR3 sequence is 17 residues long. CDR1 and CDR2 (germline): MDHEN, SYDVKM. This CDR3 is CASNLLGGIPMNTEAFF. CDR3 DNA sequence: TGTGCCAGCAACCTACTTGGGGGCATCCCTATGAACACTGAAGCTTTCTTT. Full variable domain (rest looked up from reference TRBV28 and TRBJ1-1): DVKVTQSSRYLVKRTGEKVFLECVQDMDHENMFWYRQDPGLGLRLIYFSYDVKMKEKGDIPEGYSVSREKKERFSLILESASTNQTSMYLCASNLLGGIPMNTEAFFGQGTRLTVV.

V and J are TRBV30 and TRBJ1-2; D not certain. Trimming took 2 bases from V and 6 from J, leaving 13 bases between them. Germline values: CDR1 GTSNPN, CDR2 SVGIG (reference sequence). The CDR3 loop spans 13 amino acids. CDR3 DNA: TGTGCCTGGAGTCCCGTGGTGAGGGATGGCTACACCTTC. It yields the protein CAWSPVVRDGYTF.

The rearrangement joins TRBV5-5 to TRBJ1-2; D is unresolved. The CDR3 loop spans 12 amino acids. Trimming stripped 1 base from V and 8 bases from J, with 9 bases between. The germline V gene encodes CDR1 SGHKS and CDR2 YYEKEE (reference sequence). CDR3 in DNA: TGTGCCAGCAGCTTGTACGGGGAAGGCTACACCTTC. Translating gives CASSLYGEGYTF.

V is TRBV7-8 and J is TRBJ1-5; D is perhaps TRBD1 (5 bases). The CDR3 consists of 15 residues. Germline-derived CDR1 and CDR2 are SGHVS and FQNEAQ. V was cut by 5 bases and J by 3 bases, with 14 bases left in between. CDR3 nucleotides: TGTGCCAGCAGCCCCCAGGGCAGAAACAATCAGCCCCAGCATTTT. The encoded protein is CASSPQGRNNQPQHF.

The chain carries TRBV2 and TRBJ1-1; 7 bases are a match to TRBD1. The CDR3 consists of 14 residues. Germline V gives CDR1 SNHLY, CDR2 FYNNEI. V trimming: 4 bases; J trimming: 1 base; junction bases outside the gene matches: 3. The CDR3 spells CASSGQGGNTEAFF. CDR3 bases: TGTGCCAGCAGTGGACAGGGAGGGAACACTGAAGCTTTCTTT.

This clone was counted a single time. The chain joins TRBV4-2 to TRBJ1-6, with D possibly TRBD1 on 5 matching bases. V was shortened by 0 bases and J by 7 bases, with 10 bases between the two germline ends. Germline V lookup: CDR1 LGHNA, CDR2 YNFKEQ. The CDR3 loop spans 15 amino acids. CDR3 sequence reads: CASSQDWQGNSPLHF. The CDR3 DNA reads TGTGCCAGCAGCCAAGATTGGCAGGGCAATTCACCCCTCCACTTT.

CDR3 bases: TGTGCCAGCAGTGACGGAGGGATCGGGAGCTACACCTTC. It yields the protein CASSDGGIGSYTF. The chain has TRBV6-4 and TRBJ1-2; no clear D. V gave up 2 bases and J gave up 9 bases, with 13 bases separating them. In germline, CDR1 is MRHNA, CDR2 SNTAGT. CDR3 length: 13 residues.

This chain links TRBV18 with TRBJ1-5, with 7 bases lining up with TRBD1. CDR3 length: 14 residues. Trimming cost V 3 bases and J 3 bases; bases outside gene matches: 2. Germline values: CDR1 KGHSH, CDR2 LQKENI. DNA of the CDR3: TGTGCCAGCTCACCGACAGGGCACAATCAGCCCCAGCATTTT. Translation: CASSPTGHNQPQHF.

The chain has TRBV5-1 and TRBJ2-5, with TRBD2 identical over 9 bases. Germline V gives CDR1 SGHRS, CDR2 YFSETQ. Trimming removed 4 bases from V and 3 bases from J; junction bases left unmatched: 7. The CDR3 consists of 15 residues. For the CDR3, the DNA is TGCGCCAGCAGCCCCCTGGCTAGCGGGAAAGAGACCCAGTACTTC. It codes for CASSPLASGKETQYF. The full variable domain, rest sourced from reference TRBV5-1 and TRBJ2-5, is KAGVTQTPRYLIKTRGQQVTLSCSPISGHRSVSWYQQTPGQGLQFLFEYFSETQRNKGNFPGRFSGRQFSNSRSEMNVSTLELGDSALYLCASSPLASGKETQYFGPGTRLLVL.

The CDR3 is CASSQLDRGRFYGYTF. CDR3 DNA sequence: TGTGCCAGCAGCCAACTAGACAGGGGGCGTTTTTATGGCTACACCTTC. J is TRBJ1-2 and V is TRBV3-1 (or the pseudogene TRBV3-2), with TRBD1 identical over 10 bases. This CDR3 region has 16 residues. With 2 bases clipped from V and 5 bases from J, the junction kept 8 bases outside the gene matches. CDR1 and CDR2 from the germline V gene are LGHDT and YNNKEL (reference sequence).